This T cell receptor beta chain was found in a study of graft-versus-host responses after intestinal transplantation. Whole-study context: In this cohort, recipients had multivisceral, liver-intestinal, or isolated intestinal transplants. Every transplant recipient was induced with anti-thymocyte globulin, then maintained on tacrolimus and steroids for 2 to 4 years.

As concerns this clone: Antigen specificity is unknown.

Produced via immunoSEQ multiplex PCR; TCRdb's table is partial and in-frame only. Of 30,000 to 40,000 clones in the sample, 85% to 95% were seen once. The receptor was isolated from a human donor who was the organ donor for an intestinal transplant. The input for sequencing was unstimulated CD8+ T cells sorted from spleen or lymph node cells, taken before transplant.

The CDR3 nucleotides read TGTGCCAGCAGCGTAAGCGGGAGGGCCGCAGATACGCAGTATTTT. It translates to CASSVSGRAADTQYF. This chain links TRBV9 with TRBJ2-3; 10 bases fit TRBD2. V lost 1 base and J lost 4; bases outside the gene matches: 3. CDR1 and CDR2 (germline): SGDLS, YYNGEE. The CDR3 contains 15 residues. Using reference TRBV9 and TRBJ2-3 for the parts outside the CDR3, the full variable domain is DSGVTQTPKHLITATGQRVTLRCSPRSGDLSVYWYQQSLDQGLQFLIQYYNGEERAKGNILERFSAQQFPDLHSELNLSSLELGDSALYFCASSVSGRAADTQYFGPGTRLTVL.